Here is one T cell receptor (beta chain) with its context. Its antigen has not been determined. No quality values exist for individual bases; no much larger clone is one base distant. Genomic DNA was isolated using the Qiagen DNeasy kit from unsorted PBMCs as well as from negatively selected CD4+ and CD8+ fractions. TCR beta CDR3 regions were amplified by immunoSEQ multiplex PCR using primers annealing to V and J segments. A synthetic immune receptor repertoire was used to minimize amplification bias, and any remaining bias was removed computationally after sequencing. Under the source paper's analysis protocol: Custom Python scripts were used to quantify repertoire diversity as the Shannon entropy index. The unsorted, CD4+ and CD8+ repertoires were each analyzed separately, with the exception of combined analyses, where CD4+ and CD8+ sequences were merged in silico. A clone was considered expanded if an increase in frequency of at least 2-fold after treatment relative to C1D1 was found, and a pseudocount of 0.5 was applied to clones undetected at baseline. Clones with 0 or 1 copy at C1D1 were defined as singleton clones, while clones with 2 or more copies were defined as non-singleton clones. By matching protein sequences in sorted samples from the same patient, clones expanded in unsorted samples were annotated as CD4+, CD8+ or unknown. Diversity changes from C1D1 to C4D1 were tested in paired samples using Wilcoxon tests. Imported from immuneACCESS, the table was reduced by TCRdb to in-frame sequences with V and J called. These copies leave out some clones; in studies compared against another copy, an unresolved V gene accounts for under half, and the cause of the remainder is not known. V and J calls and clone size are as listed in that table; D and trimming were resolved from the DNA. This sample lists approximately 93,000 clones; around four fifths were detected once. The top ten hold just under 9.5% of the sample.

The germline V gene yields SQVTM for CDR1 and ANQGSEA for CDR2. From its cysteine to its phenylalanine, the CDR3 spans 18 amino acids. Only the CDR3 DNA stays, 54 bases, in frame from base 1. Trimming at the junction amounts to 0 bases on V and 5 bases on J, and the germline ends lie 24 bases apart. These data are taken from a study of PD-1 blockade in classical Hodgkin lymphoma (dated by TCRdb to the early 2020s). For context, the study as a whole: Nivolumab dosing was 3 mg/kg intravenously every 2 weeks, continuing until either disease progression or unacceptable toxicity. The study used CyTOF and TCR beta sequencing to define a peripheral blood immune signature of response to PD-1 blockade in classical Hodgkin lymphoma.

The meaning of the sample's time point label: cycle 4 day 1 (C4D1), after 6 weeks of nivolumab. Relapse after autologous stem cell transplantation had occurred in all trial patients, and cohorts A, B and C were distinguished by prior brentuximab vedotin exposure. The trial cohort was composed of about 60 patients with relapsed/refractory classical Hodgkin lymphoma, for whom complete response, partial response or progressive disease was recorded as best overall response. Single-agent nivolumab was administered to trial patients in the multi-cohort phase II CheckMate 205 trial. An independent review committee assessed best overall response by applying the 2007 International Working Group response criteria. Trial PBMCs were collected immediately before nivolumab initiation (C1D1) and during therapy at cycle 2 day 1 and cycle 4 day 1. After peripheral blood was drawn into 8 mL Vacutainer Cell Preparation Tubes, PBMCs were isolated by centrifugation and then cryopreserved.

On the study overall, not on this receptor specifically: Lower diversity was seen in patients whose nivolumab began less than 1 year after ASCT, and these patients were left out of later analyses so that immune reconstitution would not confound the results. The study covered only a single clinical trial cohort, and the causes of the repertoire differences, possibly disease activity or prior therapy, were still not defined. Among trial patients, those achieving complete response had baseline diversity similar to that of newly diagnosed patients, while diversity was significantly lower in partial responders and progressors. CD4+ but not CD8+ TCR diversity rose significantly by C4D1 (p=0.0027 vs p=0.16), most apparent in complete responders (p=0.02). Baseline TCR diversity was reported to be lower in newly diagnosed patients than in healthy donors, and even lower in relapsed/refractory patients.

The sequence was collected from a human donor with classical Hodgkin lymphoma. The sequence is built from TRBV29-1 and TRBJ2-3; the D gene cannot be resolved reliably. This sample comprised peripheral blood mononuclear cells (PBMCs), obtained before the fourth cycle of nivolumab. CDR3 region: CSVEDPPQSDIFVDTQYF. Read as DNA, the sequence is TGCAGCGTTGAAGATCCCCCCCAGTCCGATATTTTCGTAGATACGCAGTATTTT.